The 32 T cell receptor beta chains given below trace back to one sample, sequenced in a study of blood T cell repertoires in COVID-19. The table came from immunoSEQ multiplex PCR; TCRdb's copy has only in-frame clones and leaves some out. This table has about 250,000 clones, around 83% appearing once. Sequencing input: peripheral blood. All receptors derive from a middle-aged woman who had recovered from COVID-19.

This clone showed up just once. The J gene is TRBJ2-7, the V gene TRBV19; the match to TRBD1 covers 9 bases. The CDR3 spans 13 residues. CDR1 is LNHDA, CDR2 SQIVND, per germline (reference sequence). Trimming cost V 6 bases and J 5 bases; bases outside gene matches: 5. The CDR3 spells CASRGQGVNEQYF. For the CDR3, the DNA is TGTGCCAGTAGGGGACAGGGAGTCAACGAGCAGTACTTC.

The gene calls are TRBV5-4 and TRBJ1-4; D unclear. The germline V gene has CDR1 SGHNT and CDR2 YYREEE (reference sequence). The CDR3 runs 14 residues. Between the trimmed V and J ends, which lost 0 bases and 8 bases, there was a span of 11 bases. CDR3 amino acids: CASSLETPPEKLFF. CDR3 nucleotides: TGTGCCAGCAGCTTGGAGACACCCCCCGAAAAACTGTTTTTT.

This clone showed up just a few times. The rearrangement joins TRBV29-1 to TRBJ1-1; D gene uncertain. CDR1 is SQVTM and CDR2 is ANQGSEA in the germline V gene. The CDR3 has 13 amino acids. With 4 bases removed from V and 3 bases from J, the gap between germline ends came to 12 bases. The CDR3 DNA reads TGCAGCGTTGTAGGTCAGGAGGACACTGAAGCTTTCTTT. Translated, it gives CSVVGQEDTEAFF.

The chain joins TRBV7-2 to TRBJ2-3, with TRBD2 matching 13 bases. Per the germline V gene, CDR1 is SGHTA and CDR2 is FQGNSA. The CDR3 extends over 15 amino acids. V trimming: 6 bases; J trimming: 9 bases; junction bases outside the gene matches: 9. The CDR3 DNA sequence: TGTGCCAGCAGTAATGGACTAGCGGGGGCTGGGACGCAGTATTTT. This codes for CASSNGLAGAGTQYF.

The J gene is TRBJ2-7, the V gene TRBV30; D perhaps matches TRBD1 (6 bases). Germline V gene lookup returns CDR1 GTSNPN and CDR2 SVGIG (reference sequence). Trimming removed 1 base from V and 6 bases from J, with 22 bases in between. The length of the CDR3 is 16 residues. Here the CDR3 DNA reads TGTGCCTGGAGTGAGGCCCGGACAGCCCTGGGTTTCGAGCAGTACTTC. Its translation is CAWSEARTALGFEQYF.

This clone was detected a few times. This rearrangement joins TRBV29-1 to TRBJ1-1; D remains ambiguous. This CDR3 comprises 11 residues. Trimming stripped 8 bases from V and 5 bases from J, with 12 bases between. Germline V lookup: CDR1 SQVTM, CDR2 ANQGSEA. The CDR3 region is CSFRDGTEAFF. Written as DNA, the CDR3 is TGCAGCTTCAGAGACGGGACTGAAGCTTTCTTT.

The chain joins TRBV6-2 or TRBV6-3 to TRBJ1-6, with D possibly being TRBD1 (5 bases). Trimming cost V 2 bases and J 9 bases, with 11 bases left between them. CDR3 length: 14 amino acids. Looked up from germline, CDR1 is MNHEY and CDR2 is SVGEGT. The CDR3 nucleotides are TGTGCCAGCAGTTACCAGGGCCGCCGTTCACCCCTCCACTTT. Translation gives CASSYQGRRSPLHF.

Here the CDR3 DNA reads TGTGCCAGCAGCCCGACAGGGTCCGAGAATTCACCCCTCCACTTT. Protein: CASSPTGSENSPLHF. The V gene is TRBV9, the J gene TRBJ1-6, with 7 positions matching TRBD1. Germline lookup yields CDR1 SGDLS and CDR2 YYNGEE. Trimming removed 4 bases from V and 7 bases from J; junction bases left unmatched: 8. The CDR3 is 15 residues long.

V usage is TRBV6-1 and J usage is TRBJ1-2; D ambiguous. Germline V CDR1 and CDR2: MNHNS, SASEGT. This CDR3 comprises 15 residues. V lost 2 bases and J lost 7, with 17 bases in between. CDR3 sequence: CASSESLVVRGGYTF. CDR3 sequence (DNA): TGTGCCAGCAGTGAAAGTCTTGTAGTTCGGGGTGGCTACACCTTC.

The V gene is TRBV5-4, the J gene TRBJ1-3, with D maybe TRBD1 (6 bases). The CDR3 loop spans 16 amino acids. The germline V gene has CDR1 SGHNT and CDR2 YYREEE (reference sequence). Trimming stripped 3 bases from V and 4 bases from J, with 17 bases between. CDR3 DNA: TGTGCCAGCAGCTCCGGACAGCCCGGCGGAGGAAACACCATATATTTT. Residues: CASSSGQPGGGNTIYF.

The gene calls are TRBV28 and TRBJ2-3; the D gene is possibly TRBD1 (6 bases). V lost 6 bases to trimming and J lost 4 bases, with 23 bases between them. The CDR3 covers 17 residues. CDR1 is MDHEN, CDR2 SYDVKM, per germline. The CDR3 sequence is CASSPPTRYRVADTQYF. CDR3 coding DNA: TGTGCCAGCAGCCCCCCTACTAGATACAGGGTTGCAGATACGCAGTATTTT.

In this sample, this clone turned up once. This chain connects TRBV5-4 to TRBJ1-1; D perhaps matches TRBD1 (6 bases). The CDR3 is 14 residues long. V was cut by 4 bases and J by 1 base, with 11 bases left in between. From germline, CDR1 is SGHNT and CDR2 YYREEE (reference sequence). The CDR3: CASSVDRRNTEAFF. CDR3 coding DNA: TGTGCCAGCAGCGTAGACAGGCGGAACACTGAAGCTTTCTTT. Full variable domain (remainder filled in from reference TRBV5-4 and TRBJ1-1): ETGVTQSPTHLIKTRGQQVTLRCSSQSGHNTVSWYQQALGQGPQFIFQYYREEENGRGNFPPRFSGLQFPNYSSELNVNALELDDSALYLCASSVDRRNTEAFFGQGTRLTVV.

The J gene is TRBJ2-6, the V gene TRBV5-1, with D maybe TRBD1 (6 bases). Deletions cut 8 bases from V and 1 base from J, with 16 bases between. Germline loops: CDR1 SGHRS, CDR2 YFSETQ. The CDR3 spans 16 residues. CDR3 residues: CASKLGQPSGANVLTF. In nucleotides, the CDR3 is TGCGCCAGTAAACTAGGACAGCCATCTGGGGCCAACGTCCTGACTTTC.

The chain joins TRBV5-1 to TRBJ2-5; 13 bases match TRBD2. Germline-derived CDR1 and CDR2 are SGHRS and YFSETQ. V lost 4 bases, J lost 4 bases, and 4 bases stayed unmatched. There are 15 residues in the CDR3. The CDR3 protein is CASSRTSGGAETQYF. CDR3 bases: TGCGCCAGCAGCCGAACTAGCGGGGGGGCAGAGACCCAGTACTTC.

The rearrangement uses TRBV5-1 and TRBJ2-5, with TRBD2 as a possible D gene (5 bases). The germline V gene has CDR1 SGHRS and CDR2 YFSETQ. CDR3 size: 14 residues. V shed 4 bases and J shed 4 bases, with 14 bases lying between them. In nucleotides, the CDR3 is TGCGCCAGCAGCCCCAGGACGGGGAGAGAGACCCAGTACTTC. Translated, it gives CASSPRTGRETQYF.

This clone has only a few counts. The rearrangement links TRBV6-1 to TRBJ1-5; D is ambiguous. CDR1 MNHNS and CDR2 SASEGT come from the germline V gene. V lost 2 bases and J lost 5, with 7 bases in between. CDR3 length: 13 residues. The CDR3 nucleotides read TGTGCCAGCAGTGAACCAGGTTATCAGCCCCAGCATTTT. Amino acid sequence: CASSEPGYQPQHF.

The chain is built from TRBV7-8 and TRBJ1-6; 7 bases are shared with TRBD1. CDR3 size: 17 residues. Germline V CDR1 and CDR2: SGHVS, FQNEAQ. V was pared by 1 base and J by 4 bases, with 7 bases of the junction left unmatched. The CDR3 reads CASSLDQGDRYNSPLHF. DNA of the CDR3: TGTGCCAGCAGCTTAGATCAGGGGGATCGGTATAATTCACCCCTCCACTTT.

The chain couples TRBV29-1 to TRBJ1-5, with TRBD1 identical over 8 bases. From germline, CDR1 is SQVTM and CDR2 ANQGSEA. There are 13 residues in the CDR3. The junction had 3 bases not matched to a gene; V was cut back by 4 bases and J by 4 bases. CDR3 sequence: CSVVGTGNQPQHF. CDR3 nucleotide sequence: TGCAGCGTTGTAGGGACAGGAAATCAGCCCCAGCATTTT.

The CDR3 coding sequence is TGCGCCAGCAGCTTTCCCAGTTCCTACGAGCAGTACTTC. Residues: CASSFPSSYEQYF. V is TRBV5-1 and J is TRBJ2-7; no firm D call. Between the trimmed V and J ends, which lost 2 bases and 1 base, there was a span of 7 bases. The V gene's germline CDR1 is SGHRS and CDR2 YFSETQ. The length of the CDR3 is 13 residues. The whole variable domain, filled in from reference TRBV5-1 and TRBJ2-7, reads KAGVTQTPRYLIKTRGQQVTLSCSPISGHRSVSWYQQTPGQGLQFLFEYFSETQRNKGNFPGRFSGRQFSNSRSEMNVSTLELGDSALYLCASSFPSSYEQYFGPGTRLTVT.

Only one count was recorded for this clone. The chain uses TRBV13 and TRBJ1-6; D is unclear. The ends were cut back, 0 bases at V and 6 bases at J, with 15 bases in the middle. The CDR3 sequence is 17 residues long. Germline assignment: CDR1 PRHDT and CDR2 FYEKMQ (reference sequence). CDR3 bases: TGTGCCAGCAGCTTAGGGGGCGTGGGAGGCTTTAATTCACCCCTCCACTTT. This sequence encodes CASSLGGVGGFNSPLHF.

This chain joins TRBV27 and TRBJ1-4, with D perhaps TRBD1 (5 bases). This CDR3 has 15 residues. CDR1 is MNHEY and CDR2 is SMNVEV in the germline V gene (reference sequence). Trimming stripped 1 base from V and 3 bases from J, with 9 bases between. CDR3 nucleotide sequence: TGTGCCAGCAGTTTATACGGGGGAGCTAATGAAAAACTGTTTTTT. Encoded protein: CASSLYGGANEKLFF. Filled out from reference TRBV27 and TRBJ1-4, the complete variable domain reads EAQVTQNPRYLITVTGKKLTVTCSQNMNHEYMSWYRQDPGLGLRQIYYSMNVEVTDKGDVPEGYKVSRKEKRNFPLILESPSPNQTSLYFCASSLYGGANEKLFFGSGTQLSVL.

Here the CDR3 reads CASSAQQQETQYF. For the CDR3, the DNA is TGTGCCAGCTCCGCTCAACAGCAAGAGACCCAGTACTTC. The chain links TRBV5-4 to TRBJ2-5; no firm D call. CDR3 length: 13 residues. The V gene lost 7 bases and the J gene lost 2 bases, with 12 bases spanning the gap. Germline V gene sequence: CDR1 SGHNT, CDR2 YYREEE (reference sequence).

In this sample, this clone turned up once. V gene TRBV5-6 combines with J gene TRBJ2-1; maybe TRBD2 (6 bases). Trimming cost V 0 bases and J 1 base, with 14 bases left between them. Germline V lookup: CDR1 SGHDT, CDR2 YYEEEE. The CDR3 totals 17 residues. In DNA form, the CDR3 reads TGTGCCAGCAGCTTGGTCCGGGGGTCGCTATCCTACAATGAGCAGTTCTTC. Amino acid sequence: CASSLVRGSLSYNEQFF.

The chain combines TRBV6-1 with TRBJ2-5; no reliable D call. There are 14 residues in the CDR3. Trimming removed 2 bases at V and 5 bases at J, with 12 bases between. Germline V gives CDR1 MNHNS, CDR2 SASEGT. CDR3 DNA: TGTGCCAGCAGTGAACCTCAGACTGGTGAGACCCAGTACTTC. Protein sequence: CASSEPQTGETQYF.

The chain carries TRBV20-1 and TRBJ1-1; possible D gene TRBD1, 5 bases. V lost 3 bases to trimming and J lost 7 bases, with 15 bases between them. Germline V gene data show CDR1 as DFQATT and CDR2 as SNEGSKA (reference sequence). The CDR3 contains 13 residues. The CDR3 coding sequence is TGCAGTGCTAGTACGCGGTGGGGCGGTGAAGCTTTCTTT. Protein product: CSASTRWGGEAFF.

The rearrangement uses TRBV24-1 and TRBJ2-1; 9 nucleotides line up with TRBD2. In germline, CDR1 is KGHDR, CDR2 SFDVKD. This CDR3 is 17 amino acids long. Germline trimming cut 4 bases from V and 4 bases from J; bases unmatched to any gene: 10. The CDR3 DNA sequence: TGTGCCACCAGTGACCCAACCGCCAGCGGGGGGTACAATGAGCAGTTCTTC. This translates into CATSDPTASGGYNEQFF.

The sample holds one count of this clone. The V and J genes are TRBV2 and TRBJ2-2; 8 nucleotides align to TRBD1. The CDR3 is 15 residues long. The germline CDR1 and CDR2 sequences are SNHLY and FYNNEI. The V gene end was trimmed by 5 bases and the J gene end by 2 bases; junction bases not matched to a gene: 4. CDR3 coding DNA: TGTGCCAGCAGTCGACAGGGGCAAAACACCGGGGAGCTGTTTTTT. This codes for CASSRQGQNTGELFF.

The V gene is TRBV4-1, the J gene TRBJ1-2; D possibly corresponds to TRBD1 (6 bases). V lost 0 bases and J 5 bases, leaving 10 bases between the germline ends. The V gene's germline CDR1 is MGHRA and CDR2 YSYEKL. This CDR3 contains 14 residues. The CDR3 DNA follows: TGCGCCAGCAGCCAAGATTCCAGGGGTTATGGCTACACCTTC. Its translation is CASSQDSRGYGYTF.

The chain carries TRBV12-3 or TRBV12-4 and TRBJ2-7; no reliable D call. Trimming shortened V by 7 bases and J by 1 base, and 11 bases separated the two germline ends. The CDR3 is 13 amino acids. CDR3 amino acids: CASTVLPSYEQYF. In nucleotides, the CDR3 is TGTGCCAGCACCGTCCTTCCTTCCTACGAGCAGTACTTC.

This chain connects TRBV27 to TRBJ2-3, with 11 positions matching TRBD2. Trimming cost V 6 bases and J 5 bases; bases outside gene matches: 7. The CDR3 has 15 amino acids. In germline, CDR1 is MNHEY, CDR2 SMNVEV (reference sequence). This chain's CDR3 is CASSLAGGRGDTQYF. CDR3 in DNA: TGTGCCAGCAGCCTAGCGGGGGGACGGGGAGATACGCAGTATTTT.

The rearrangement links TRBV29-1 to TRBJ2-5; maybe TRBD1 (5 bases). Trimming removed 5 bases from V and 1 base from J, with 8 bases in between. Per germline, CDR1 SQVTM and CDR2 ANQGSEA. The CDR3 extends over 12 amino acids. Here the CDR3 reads CSVRQGQETQYF. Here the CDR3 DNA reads TGCAGCGTTCGGCAGGGCCAAGAGACCCAGTACTTC.

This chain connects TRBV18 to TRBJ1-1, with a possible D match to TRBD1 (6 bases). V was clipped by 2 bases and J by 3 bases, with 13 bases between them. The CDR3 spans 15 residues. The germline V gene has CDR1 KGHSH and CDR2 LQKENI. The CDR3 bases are TGTGCCAGCTCACCATGGAAGGGGGTAGACACTGAAGCTTTCTTT. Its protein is CASSPWKGVDTEAFF. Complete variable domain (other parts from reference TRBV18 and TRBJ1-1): NAGVMQNPRHLVRRRGQEARLRCSPMKGHSHVYWYRQLPEEGLKFMVYLQKENIIDESGMPKERFSAEFPKEGPSILRIQQVVRGDSAAYFCASSPWKGVDTEAFFGQGTRLTVV.